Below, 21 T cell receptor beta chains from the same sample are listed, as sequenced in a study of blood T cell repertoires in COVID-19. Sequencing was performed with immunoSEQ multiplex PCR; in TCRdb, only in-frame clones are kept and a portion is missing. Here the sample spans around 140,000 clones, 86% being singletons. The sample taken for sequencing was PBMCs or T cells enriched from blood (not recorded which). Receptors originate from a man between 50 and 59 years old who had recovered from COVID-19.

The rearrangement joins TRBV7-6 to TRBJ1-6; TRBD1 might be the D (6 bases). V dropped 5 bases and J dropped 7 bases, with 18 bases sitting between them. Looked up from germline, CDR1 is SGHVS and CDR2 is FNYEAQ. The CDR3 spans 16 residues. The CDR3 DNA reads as TGTGCCAGCAGCCGAGAATCAGGGGTGGGGAATTCACCCCTCCACTTT. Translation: CASSRESGVGNSPLHF.

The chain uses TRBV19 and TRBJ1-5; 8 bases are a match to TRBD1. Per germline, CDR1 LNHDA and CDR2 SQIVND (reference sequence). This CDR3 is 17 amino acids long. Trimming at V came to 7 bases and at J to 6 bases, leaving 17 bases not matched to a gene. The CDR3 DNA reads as TGTGCCAGTATAGGTAGTGAGGGTCAGGGGGCTAGTCAGCCCCAGCATTTT. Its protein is CASIGSEGQGASQPQHF.

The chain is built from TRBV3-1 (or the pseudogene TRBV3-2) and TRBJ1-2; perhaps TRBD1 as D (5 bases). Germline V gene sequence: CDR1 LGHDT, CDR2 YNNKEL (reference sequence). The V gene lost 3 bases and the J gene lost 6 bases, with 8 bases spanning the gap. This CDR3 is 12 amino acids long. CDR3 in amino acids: CASSHRVHGYTF. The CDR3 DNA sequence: TGTGCCAGCAGCCACAGGGTCCATGGCTACACCTTC.

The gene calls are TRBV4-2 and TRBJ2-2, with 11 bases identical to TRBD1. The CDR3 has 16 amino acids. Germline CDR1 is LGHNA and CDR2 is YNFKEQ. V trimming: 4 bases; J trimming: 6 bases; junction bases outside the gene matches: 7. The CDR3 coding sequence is TGTGCCAGCAGCCCCGGACAGGGGGCGCGATCCGGGGAGCTGTTTTTT. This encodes CASSPGQGARSGELFF.

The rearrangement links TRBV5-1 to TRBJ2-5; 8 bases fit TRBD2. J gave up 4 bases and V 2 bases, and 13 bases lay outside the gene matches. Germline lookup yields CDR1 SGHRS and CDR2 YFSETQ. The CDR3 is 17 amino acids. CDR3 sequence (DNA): TGCGCCAGCAGCTTCCTGAGAGCGGGAGCGGGGACAGAGACCCAGTACTTC. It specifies CASSFLRAGAGTETQYF. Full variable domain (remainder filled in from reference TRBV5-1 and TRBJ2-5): KAGVTQTPRYLIKTRGQQVTLSCSPISGHRSVSWYQQTPGQGLQFLFEYFSETQRNKGNFPGRFSGRQFSNSRSEMNVSTLELGDSALYLCASSFLRAGAGTETQYFGPGTRLLVL.

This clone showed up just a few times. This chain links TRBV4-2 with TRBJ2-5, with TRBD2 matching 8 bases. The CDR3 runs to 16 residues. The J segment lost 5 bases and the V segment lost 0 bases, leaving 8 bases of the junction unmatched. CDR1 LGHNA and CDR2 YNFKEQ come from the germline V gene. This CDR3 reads CASSQDRTSGLETQYF. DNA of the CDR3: TGTGCCAGCAGCCAAGATCGAACTAGCGGTTTGGAGACCCAGTACTTC.

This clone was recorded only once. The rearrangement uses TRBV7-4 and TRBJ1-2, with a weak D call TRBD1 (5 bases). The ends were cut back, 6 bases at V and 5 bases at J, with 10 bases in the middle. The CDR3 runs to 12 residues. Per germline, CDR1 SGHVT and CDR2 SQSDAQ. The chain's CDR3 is CASRTGEYGYTF. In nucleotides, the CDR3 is TGTGCCAGCAGAACAGGTGAATATGGCTACACCTTC.

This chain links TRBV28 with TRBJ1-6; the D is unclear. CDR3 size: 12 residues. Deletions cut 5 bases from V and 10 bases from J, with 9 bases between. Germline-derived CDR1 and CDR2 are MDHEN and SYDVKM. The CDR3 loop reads CASSLLRSPLHF. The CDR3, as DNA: TGTGCCAGCAGTCTACTGAGGTCACCCCTCCACTTT.

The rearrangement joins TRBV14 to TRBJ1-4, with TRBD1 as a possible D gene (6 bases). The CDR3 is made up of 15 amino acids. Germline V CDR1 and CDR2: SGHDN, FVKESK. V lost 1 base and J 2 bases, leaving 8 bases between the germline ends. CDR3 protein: CASSQVRGTNEKLFF. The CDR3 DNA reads TGTGCCAGCAGCCAAGTAAGGGGGACTAATGAAAAACTGTTTTTT.

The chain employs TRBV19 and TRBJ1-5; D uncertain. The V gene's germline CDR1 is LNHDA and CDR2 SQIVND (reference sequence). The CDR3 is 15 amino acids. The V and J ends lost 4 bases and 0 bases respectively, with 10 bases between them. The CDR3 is CASSNSLLSNQPQHF. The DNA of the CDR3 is TGTGCCAGTAGTAACTCACTGCTTAGCAATCAGCCCCAGCATTTT.

The CDR3 DNA reads TGTGCCAGCAGTTACCCGATTAGCGGGACGCGCTACGAGCAGTACTTC. Protein sequence: CASSYPISGTRYEQYF. The chain employs TRBV2 and TRBJ2-7, with 8 bases lining up with TRBD2. The J segment lost 3 bases and the V segment lost 5 bases, leaving 12 bases of the junction unmatched. CDR1 is SNHLY, CDR2 FYNNEI, per germline. The CDR3 loop spans 16 amino acids.

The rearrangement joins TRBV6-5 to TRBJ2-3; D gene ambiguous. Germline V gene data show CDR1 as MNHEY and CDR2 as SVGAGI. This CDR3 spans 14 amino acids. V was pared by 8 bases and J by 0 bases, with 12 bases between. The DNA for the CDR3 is TGTGCCAGCCGAACGCAGGCTAGCACAGATACGCAGTATTTT. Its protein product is CASRTQASTDTQYF.

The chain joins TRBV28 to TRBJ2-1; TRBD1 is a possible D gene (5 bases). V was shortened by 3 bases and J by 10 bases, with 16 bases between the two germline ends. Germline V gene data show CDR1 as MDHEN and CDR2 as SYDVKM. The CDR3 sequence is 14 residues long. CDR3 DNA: TGTGCCAGCAGTTTTCTCCAGGGAAATCGGGAGCAGTTCTTC. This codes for CASSFLQGNREQFF. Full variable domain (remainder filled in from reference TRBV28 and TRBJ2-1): DVKVTQSSRYLVKRTGEKVFLECVQDMDHENMFWYRQDPGLGLRLIYFSYDVKMKEKGDIPEGYSVSREKKERFSLILESASTNQTSMYLCASSFLQGNREQFFGPGTRLTVL.

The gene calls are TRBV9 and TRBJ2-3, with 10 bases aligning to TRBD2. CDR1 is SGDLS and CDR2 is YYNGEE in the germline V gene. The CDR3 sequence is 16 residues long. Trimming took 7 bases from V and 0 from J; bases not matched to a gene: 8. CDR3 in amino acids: CASGRTSGHSTDTQYF. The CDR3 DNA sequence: TGTGCCAGCGGCCGGACTAGCGGTCATAGCACAGATACGCAGTATTTT.

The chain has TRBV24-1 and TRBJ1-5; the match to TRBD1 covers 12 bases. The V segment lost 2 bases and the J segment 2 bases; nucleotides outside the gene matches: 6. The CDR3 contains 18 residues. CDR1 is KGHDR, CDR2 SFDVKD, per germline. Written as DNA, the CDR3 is TGTGCCACCAGTGATTCCAGGGGACAGGGGGCTGGCAATCAGCCCCAGCATTTT. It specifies CATSDSRGQGAGNQPQHF.

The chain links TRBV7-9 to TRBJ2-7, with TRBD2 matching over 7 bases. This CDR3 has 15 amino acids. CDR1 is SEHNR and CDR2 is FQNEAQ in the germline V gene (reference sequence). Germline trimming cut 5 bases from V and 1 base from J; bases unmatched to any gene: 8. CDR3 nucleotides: TGTGCCAGCAGCCACCCGGGGGGTGGGTCCTACGAGCAGTACGTC. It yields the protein CASSHPGGGSYEQYV.

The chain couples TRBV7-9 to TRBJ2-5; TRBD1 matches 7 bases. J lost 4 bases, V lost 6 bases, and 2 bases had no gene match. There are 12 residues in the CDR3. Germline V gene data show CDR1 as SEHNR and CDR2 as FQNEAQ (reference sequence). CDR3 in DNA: TGTGCCAGCAGAAACAGGGGAGAGACCCAGTACTTC. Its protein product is CASRNRGETQYF.

The CDR3 sequence is CASSYSLTGTETPLHF. The CDR3 DNA follows: TGTGCCAGCAGTTACTCCTTGACAGGGACGGAAACACCCCTCCACTTT. The rearrangement uses TRBV6-5 and TRBJ1-6, with 7 nucleotides matching TRBD1. Germline loops: CDR1 MNHEY, CDR2 SVGAGI. V shed 0 bases, J shed 11 bases, and the junction held 10 bases outside the gene matches. The CDR3 spans 16 residues.

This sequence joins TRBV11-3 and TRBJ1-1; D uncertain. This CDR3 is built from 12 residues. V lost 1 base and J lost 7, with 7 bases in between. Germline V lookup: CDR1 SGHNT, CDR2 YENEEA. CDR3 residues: CASSLGTNEAFF. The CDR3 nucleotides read TGTGCCAGCAGCTTAGGGACTAATGAAGCTTTCTTT.

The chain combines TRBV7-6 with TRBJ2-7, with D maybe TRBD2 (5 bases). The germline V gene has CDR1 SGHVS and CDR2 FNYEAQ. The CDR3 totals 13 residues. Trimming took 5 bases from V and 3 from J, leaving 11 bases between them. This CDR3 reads CASSAGLGYEQYF. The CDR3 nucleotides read TGTGCCAGCAGCGCGGGCCTAGGCTACGAGCAGTACTTC.

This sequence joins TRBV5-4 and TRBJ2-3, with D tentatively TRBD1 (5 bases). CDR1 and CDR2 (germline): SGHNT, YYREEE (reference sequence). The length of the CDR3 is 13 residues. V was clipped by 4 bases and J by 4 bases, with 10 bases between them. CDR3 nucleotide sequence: TGTGCCAGCAGCGCCCCCAGGGCAGATACGCAGTATTTT. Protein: CASSAPRADTQYF.